This T cell receptor (beta chain) was observed in a study of blood T cells in healthy people across ages. A J-beta primer mix and a sample-barcoded 5' primer were used in a second PCR of about 7 to 12 cycles. TCRdb re-derived calls from the 5' RACE reads in MiXCR, one entry per CDR3 protein. The repertoire holds 920,000 or so distinct CDR3 sequences, with under 45% as singletons. Trimming cost V 5 bases and J 7 bases; bases outside gene matches: 17. Germline V gene lookup returns CDR1 SGHVS and CDR2 FQNEAQ. The CDR3 runs 16 residues. The genes are TRBV7-8 and TRBJ2-7, with 7 bases matching TRBD2. The clonotype comes from an older woman in good health. Sequenced material: blood. This CDR3 reads CASSAGTTAGYNEQYF. CDR3 bases: TGTGCCAGCAGCGCTGGAACCACAGCGGGGTACAATGAGCAGTACTTC. The whole variable domain, remainder taken from reference TRBV7-8 and TRBJ2-7, is GAGVSQSPRYKVAKRGQDVALRCDPISGHVSLFWYQQALGQGPEFLTYFQNEAQLDKSGLPSDRFFAERPEGSVSTLKIQRTQQEDSAVYLCASSAGTTAGYNEQYFGPGTRLTVT.